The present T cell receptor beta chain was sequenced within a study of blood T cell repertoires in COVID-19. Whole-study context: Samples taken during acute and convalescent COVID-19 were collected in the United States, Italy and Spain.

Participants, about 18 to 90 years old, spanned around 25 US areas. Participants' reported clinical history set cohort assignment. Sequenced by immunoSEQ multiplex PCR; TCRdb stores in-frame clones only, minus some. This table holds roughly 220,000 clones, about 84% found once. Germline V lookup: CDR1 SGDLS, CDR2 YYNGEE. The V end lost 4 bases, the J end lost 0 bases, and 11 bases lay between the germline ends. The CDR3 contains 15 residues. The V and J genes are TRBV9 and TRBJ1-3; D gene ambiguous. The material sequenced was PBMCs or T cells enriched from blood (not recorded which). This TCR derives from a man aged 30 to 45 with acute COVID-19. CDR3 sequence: CASSPTDISGNTIYF. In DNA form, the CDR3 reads TGTGCCAGCAGCCCCACCGACATCTCTGGAAACACCATATATTTT.